This T cell receptor (beta chain) was recorded in a study of T cells after yellow fever vaccination. Overall study results and limits: Bulk-population clonotypes that are abundant could appear as contaminants in FACS-sorted repertoires.

Template-switching 5'RACE yielded the TCR cDNA; a universal primer site and UMIs were added in the process. TCRdb used MiXCR to reprocess the 5' RACE reads, holding one entry per CDR3 protein. The top ten clones hold more than 1% of a sample with a few hundred thousand distinct CDR3 sequences, approximately 6.7% of them seen once. This clonotype was seen ten or more times. As yet, its antigen is unknown. The clonotype was recovered from a young man who received the YFV17D yellow fever vaccine. Sequencing was performed on CD4+ T cells sorted from PBMCs, taken on the day of the yellow fever booster vaccination.

CDR3 loop: CASSAAGTSYNEQFF. The CDR3 DNA sequence: TGTGCCAGCAGCGCAGCCGGGACTAGTTACAATGAGCAGTTCTTC. This chain joins TRBV9 and TRBJ2-1, with 8 positions matching TRBD2. The germline CDR1 and CDR2 sequences are SGDLS and YYNGEE. The V segment lost 3 bases and the J segment 4 bases; nucleotides outside the gene matches: 6. The CDR3 runs to 15 residues.